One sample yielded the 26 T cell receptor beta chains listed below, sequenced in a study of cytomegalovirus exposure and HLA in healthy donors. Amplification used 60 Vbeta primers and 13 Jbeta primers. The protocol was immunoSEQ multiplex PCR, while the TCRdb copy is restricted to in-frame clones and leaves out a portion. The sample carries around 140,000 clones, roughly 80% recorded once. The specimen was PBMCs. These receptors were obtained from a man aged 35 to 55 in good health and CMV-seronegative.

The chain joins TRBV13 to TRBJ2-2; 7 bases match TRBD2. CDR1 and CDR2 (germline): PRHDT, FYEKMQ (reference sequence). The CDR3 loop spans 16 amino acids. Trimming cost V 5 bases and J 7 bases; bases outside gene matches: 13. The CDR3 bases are TGTGCCAGCAGCCTCCCAGGGAGCGGGGTGGACGGGGAGCTGTTTTTT. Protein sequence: CASSLPGSGVDGELFF.

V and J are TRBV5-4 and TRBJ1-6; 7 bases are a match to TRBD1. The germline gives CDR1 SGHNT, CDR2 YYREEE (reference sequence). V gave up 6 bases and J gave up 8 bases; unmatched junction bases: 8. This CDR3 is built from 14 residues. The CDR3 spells CASTRQGGHSPLHF. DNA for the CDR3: TGTGCCAGCACACGACAGGGAGGCCATTCACCCCTCCACTTT. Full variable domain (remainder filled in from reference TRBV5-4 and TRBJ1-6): ETGVTQSPTHLIKTRGQQVTLRCSSQSGHNTVSWYQQALGQGPQFIFQYYREEENGRGNFPPRFSGLQFPNYSSELNVNALELDDSALYLCASTRQGGHSPLHFGNGTRLTVT.

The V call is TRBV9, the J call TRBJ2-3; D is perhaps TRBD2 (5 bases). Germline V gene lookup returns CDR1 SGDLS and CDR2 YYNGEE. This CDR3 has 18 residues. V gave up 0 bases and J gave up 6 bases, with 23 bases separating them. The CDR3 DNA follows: TGTGCCAGCAGCGTAGCGGCAGTCGGAGGCTGGGGTCAGGATACGCAGTATTTT. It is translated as CASSVAAVGGWGQDTQYF.

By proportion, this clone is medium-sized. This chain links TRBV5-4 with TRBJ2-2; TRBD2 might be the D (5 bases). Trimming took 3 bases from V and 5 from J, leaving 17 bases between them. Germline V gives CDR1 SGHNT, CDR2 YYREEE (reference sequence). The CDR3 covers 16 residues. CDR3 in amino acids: CASSSPRGIRTGELFF. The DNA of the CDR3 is TGTGCCAGCAGCTCGCCTAGAGGGATACGGACCGGGGAGCTGTTTTTT. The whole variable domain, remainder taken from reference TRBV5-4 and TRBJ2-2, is ETGVTQSPTHLIKTRGQQVTLRCSSQSGHNTVSWYQQALGQGPQFIFQYYREEENGRGNFPPRFSGLQFPNYSSELNVNALELDDSALYLCASSSPRGIRTGELFFGEGSRLTVL.

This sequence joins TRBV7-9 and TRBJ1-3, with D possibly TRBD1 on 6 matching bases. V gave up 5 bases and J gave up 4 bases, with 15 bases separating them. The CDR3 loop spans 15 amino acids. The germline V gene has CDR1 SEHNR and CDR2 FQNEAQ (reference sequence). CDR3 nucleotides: TGTGCCAGCAGCCCAAGGACAGTTACCGGAAACACCATATATTTT. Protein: CASSPRTVTGNTIYF. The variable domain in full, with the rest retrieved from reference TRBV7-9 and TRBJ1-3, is DTGVSQNPRHKITKRGQNVTFRCDPISEHNRLYWYRQTLGQGPEFLTYFQNEAQLEKSRLLSDRFSAERPKGSFSTLEIQRTEQGDSAMYLCASSPRTVTGNTIYFGEGSWLTVV.

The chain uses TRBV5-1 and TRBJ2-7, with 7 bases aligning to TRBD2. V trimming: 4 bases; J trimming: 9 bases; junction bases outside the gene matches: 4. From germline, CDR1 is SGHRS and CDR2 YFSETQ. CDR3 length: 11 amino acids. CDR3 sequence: CASSLGGGQYF. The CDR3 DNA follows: TGCGCCAGCAGCCTCGGCGGGGGGCAGTACTTC.

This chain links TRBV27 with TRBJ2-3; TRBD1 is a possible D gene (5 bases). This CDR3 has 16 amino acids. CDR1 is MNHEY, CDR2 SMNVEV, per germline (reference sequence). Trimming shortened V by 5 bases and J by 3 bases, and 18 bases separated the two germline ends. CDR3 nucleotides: TGTGCCAGCAGTCCCGACAGAGGTGGGGTTACAGATACGCAGTATTTT. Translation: CASSPDRGGVTDTQYF.

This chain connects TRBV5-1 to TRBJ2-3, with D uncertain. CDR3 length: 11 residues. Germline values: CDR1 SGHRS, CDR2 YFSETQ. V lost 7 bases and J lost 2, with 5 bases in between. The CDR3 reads CASGATDTQYF. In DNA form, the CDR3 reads TGCGCCAGCGGAGCCACAGATACGCAGTATTTT.

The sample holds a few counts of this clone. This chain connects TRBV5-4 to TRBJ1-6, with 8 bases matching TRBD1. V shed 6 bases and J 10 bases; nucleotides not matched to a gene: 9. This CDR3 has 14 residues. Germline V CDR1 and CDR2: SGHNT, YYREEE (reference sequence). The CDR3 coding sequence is TGTGCCAGCAACGGCCAGGGGGCTCAATCACCCCTCCACTTT. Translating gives CASNGQGAQSPLHF. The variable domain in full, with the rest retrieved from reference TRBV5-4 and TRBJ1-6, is ETGVTQSPTHLIKTRGQQVTLRCSSQSGHNTVSWYQQALGQGPQFIFQYYREEENGRGNFPPRFSGLQFPNYSSELNVNALELDDSALYLCASNGQGAQSPLHFGNGTRLTVT.

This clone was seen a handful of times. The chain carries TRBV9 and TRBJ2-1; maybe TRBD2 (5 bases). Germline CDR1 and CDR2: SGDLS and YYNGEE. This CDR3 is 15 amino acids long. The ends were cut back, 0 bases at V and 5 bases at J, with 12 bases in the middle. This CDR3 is CASSVEKDLDNEQFF. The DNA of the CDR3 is TGTGCCAGCAGCGTAGAAAAGGACTTGGACAATGAGCAGTTCTTC.

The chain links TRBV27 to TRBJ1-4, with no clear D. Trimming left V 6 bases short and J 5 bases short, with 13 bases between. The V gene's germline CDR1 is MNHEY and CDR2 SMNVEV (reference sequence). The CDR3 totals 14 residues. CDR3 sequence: CASRERASNEKLFF. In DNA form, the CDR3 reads TGTGCCAGCAGGGAGAGGGCTTCAAATGAAAAACTGTTTTTT.

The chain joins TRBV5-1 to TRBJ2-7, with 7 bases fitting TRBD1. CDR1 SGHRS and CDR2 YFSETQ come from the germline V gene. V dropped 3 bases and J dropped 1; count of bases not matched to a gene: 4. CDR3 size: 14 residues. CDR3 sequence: CASSSRDSSYEQYF. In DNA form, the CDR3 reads TGCGCCAGCAGCTCTCGGGACAGTTCCTACGAGCAGTACTTC.

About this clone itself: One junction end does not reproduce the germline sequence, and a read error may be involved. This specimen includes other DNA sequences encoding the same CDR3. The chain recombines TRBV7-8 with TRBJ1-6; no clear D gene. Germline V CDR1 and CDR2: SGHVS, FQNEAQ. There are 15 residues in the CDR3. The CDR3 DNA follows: TGTGCCAGCAGCTTCGGGGTCTCCTATAATTCCCCCCTCCACTTT. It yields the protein CASSFGVSYNSPLHF.

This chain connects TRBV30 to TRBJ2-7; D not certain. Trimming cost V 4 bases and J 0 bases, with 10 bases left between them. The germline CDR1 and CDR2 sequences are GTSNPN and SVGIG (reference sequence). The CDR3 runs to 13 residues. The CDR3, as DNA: TGTGCCTGGACCTCCCCCCCCTCCTACGAGCAGTACTTC. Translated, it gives CAWTSPPSYEQYF.

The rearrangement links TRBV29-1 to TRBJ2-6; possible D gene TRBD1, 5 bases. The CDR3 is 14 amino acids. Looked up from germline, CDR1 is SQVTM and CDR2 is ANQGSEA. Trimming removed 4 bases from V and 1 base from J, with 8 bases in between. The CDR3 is CSVGGGSGANVLTF. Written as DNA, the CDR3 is TGCAGCGTTGGGGGCGGTTCTGGGGCCAACGTCCTGACTTTC.

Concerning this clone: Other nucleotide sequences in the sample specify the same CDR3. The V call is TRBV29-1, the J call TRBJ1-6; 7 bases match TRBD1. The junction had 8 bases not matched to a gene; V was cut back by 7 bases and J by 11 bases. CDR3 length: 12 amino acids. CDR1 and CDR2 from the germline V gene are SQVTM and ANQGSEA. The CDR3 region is CSALTGNPPLHF. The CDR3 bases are TGCAGCGCTTTGACAGGGAATCCACCCCTCCACTTT. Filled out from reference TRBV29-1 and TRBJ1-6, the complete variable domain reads SAVISQKPSRDICQRGTSLTIQCQVDSQVTMMFWYRQQPGQSLTLIATANQGSEATYESGFVIDKFPISRPNLTFSTLTVSNMSPEDSSIYLCSALTGNPPLHFGNGTRLTVT.

CDR3 nucleotide sequence: TGCGCCAGCAGCTTGGAAGGGGTAGGCTATGGCTACACCTTC. Protein product: CASSLEGVGYGYTF. The rearrangement uses TRBV5-1 and TRBJ1-2; a weak D match, TRBD1 (5 bases). The length of the CDR3 is 14 residues. V was cut by 0 bases and J by 4 bases, with 10 bases left in between. Germline CDR1 reads SGHRS; CDR2 reads YFSETQ.

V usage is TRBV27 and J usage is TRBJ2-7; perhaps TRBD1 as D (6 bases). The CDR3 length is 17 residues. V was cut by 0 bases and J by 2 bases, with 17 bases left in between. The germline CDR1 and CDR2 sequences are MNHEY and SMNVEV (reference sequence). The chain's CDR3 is CASSLSSGAEPTYEQYF. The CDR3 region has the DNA TGTGCCAGCAGTTTATCGTCAGGGGCGGAACCCACCTACGAGCAGTACTTC.

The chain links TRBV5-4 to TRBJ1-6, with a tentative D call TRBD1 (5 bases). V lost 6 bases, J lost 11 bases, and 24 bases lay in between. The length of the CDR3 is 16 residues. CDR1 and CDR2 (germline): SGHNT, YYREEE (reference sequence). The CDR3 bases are TGTGCCAGCACCCCCGCGGGGCAGCGGAGTGTGACACCCCTCCACTTT. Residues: CASTPAGQRSVTPLHF.

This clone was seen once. CDR3 coding DNA: TGTGCCAGCAGCTTAAGTTACAGGGACACTGAAGCTTTCTTT. It encodes CASSLSYRDTEAFF. The V call is TRBV11-2, the J call TRBJ1-1; D may be TRBD1 (6 bases). Germline CDR1 reads SGHAT; CDR2 reads FQNNGV. V gave up 2 bases and J gave up 3 bases, with 10 bases separating them. CDR3 length: 14 residues. The entire variable domain, with the rest obtained from reference TRBV11-2 and TRBJ1-1, is as follows: EAGVAQSPRYKIIEKRQSVAFWCNPISGHATLYWYQQILGQGPKLLIQFQNNGVVDDSQLPKDRFSAERLKGVDSTLKIQPAKLEDSAVYLCASSLSYRDTEAFFGQGTRLTVV.

The CDR3 bases are TGTGCCAGCAGTCGATTAGGGACAGCTAACACTGAAGCTTTCTTT. This gives the protein CASSRLGTANTEAFF. This chain links TRBV6-5 with TRBJ1-1; 7 nucleotides line up with TRBD1. This CDR3 contains 15 residues. The junction had 8 bases not matched to a gene; V was cut back by 5 bases and J by 2 bases. Per germline, CDR1 MNHEY and CDR2 SVGAGI.

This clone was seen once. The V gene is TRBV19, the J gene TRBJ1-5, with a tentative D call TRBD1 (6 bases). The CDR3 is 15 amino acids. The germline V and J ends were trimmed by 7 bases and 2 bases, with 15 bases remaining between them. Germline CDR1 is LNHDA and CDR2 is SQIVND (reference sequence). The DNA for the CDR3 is TGTGCCAGTACTTTACAGGGCTTCGGCAATCAGCCCCAGCATTTT. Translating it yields CASTLQGFGNQPQHF.

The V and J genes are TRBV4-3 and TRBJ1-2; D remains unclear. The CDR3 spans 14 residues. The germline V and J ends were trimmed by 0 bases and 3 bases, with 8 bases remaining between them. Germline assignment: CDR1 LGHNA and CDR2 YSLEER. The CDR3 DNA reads TGCGCCAGCAGCCAAGATTTTCCGTACTATGGCTACACCTTC. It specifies CASSQDFPYYGYTF.

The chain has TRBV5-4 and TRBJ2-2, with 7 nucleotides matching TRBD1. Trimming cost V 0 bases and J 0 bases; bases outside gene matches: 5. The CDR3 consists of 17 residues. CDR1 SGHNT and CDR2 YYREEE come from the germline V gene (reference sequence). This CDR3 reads CASSLGSQGANTGELFF. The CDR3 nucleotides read TGTGCCAGCAGCTTGGGTTCTCAGGGGGCGAACACCGGGGAGCTGTTTTTT.

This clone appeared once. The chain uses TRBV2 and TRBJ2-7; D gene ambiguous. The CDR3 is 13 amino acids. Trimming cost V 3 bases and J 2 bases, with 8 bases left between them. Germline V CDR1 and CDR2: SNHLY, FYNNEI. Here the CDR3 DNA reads TGTGCCAGCAGTGAGGTGGCAGCCTACGAGCAGTACTTC. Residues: CASSEVAAYEQYF. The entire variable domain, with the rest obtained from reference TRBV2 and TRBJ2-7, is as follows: EPEVTQTPSHQVTQMGQEVILRCVPISNHLYFYWYRQILGQKVEFLVSFYNNEISEKSEIFDDQFSVERPDGSNFTLKIRSTKLEDSAMYFCASSEVAAYEQYFGPGTRLTVT.

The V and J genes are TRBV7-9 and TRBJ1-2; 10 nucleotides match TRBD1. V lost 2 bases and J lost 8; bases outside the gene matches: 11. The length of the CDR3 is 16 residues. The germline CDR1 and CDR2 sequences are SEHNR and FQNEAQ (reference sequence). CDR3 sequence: CASSLLGLTGGGGYTF. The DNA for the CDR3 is TGTGCCAGCAGCTTATTGGGCTTGACAGGGGGCGGAGGCTACACCTTC.